This T cell receptor beta chain was retrieved from a study of graft-versus-host responses after intestinal transplantation. In the study overall: Every transplant recipient was induced with anti-thymocyte globulin, then maintained on tacrolimus and steroids for roughly 3 years. Study findings and constraints: There were GvH clones found in recipient marrow, and some of them appeared first in ileum or blood. The presence of high graft-versus-host to host-versus-graft clonal ratios in allografts characterized patients with graft-donor T cell macrochimerism.

Data came from immunoSEQ multiplex PCR; TCRdb stores just in-frame clones and leaves some out. The data contain about 120,000 clones, 95% of them singletons. V was pared by 0 bases and J by 2 bases, with 3 bases of the junction left unmatched. This CDR3 has 15 amino acids. Germline V gene sequence: CDR1 SGHRS, CDR2 YFSETQ. A word on this clone: Its antigen is unidentified.

This sequence joins TRBV5-1 and TRBJ2-7, with TRBD1 matching 9 bases. The starting material was unstimulated CD8+ T cells sorted from spleen or lymph node cells, obtained before intestinal transplant. This TCR was recovered from a human donor who received an intestinal transplant. Here the CDR3 reads CASSLDGTGTYEQYF. In DNA form, the CDR3 reads TGCGCCAGCAGCTTGGATGGGACAGGGACCTACGAGCAGTACTTC.